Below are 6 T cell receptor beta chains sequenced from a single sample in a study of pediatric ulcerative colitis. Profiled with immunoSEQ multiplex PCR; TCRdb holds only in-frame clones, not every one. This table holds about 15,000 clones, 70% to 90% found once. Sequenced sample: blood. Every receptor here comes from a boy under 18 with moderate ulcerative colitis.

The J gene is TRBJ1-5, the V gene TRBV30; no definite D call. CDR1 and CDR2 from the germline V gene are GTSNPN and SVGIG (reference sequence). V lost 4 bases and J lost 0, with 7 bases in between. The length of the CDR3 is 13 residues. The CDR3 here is CAWTRNSNQPQHF. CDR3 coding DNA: TGTGCCTGGACACGGAATAGCAATCAGCCCCAGCATTTT.

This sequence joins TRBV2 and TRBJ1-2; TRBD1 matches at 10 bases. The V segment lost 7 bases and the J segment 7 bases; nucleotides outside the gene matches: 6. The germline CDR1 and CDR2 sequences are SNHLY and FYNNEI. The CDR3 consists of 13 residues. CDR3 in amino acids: CASIGTGAGGYTF. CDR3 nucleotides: TGTGCCAGCATCGGGACAGGGGCGGGTGGCTACACCTTC.

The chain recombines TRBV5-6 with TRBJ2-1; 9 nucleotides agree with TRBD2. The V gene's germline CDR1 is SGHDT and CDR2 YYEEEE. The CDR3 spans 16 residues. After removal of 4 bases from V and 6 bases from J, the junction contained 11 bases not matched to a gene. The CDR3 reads CASSGLAGALRNEQFF. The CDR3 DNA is TGTGCCAGCAGCGGATTAGCGGGGGCGTTACGCAATGAGCAGTTCTTC.

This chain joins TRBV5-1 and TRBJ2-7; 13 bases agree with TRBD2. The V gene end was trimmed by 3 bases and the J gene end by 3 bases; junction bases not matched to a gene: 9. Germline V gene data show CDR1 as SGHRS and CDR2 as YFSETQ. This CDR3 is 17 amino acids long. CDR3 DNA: TGCGCCAGCAGCTCCATTCCGGGACTAGCGGGAAGCTACGAGCAGTACTTC. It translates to CASSSIPGLAGSYEQYF.

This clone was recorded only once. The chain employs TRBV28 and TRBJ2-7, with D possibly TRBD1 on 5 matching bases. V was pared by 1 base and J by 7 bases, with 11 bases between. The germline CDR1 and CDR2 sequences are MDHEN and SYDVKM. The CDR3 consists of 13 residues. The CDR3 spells CASSLYSGWEQYF. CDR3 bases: TGTGCCAGCAGTTTATACTCAGGGTGGGAGCAGTACTTC.

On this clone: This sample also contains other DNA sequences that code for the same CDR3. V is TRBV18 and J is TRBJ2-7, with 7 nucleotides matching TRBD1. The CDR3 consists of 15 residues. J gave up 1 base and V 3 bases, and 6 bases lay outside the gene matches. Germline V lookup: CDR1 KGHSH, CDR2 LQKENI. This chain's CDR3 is CASSPQGQRSYEQYF. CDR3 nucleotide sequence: TGTGCCAGCTCACCGCAGGGACAGAGATCCTACGAGCAGTACTTC. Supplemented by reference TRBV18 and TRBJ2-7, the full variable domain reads NAGVMQNPRHLVRRRGQEARLRCSPMKGHSHVYWYRQLPEEGLKFMVYLQKENIIDESGMPKERFSAEFPKEGPSILRIQQVVRGDSAAYFCASSPQGQRSYEQYFGPGTRLTVT.